Below are 16 T cell receptor beta chains sequenced from a single sample in a study of long-term antiretroviral therapy in people with HIV (dated by TCRdb to 2021 to 2024). The immunoSEQ hsTCRB v3.0 assay was used at survey level resolution for TRB variable region sequencing. In TCRdb, the immuneACCESS table is reduced to in-frame sequences with V and J assigned. These tables do not hold every clone; where another copy was compared, an unresolved V gene accounts for under half, and the others remain unexplained. In all, the sample holds approximately 28,000 clones, and roughly 87% of those were seen once. More than 0.9% of the sample is taken by the ten largest. This material consisted of unsorted PBMCs, taken 2 years after starting antiretroviral therapy. The source of these receptors is a man aged 50 to 59 with HIV.

The rearrangement links TRBV11-3 to TRBJ2-1; TRBD2 aligns across 14 bases. J was trimmed by 12 bases and V by 0 bases; bases with no gene match: 4. The CDR3 contains 15 residues. Germline V lookup: CDR1 SGHNT, CDR2 YENEEA. CDR3 sequence reads: CASSLEGLAGARQFF. CDR3 sequence (DNA): TGTGCCAGCAGCTTAGAGGGACTAGCGGGAGCAAGGCAGTTCTTC.

This clone was seen more than once but under ten times. The CDR3 DNA follows: TGTGCCAGCAGTTTTTTCGGGGGAATGAACACTGAAGCTTTCTTT. Residues: CASSFFGGMNTEAFF. This chain links TRBV27 with TRBJ1-1, with D tentatively TRBD1 (5 bases). Germline V gene lookup returns CDR1 MNHEY and CDR2 SMNVEV (reference sequence). The CDR3 loop spans 15 amino acids. V was pared by 3 bases and J by 0 bases, with 11 bases between.

This chain uses TRBV19 with TRBJ1-2; a possible D gene is TRBD1 (6 bases). Trimming shortened V by 7 bases and J by 3 bases, and 12 bases separated the two germline ends. This CDR3 region has 13 residues. Germline V gene sequence: CDR1 LNHDA, CDR2 SQIVND (reference sequence). Written as DNA, the CDR3 is TGTGCCAGTAACACAGGGTCTCACTATGGCTACACCTTC. Its protein is CASNTGSHYGYTF.

This clone has just one count. The CDR3 reads CASSYSGAAEQYF. CDR3 sequence (DNA): TGTGCCAGCAGTTATTCGGGGGCCGCCGAGCAGTACTTC. The chain is built from TRBV6-5 and TRBJ2-7; D might be TRBD1 or TRBD2, each matching 6 bases. The CDR3 extends over 13 amino acids. Trimming left V 3 bases short and J 6 bases short, with 12 bases between. Germline V CDR1 and CDR2: MNHEY, SVGAGI.

The chain uses TRBV19 and TRBJ2-5; TRBD1 agrees at 7 bases. V lost 4 bases to trimming and J lost 5 bases; unmatched junction nucleotides: 1. The CDR3 length is 12 residues. CDR1 LNHDA and CDR2 SQIVND come from the germline V gene (reference sequence). CDR3 DNA sequence: TGTGCCAGTAGTACCAGGGGGGAGACCCAGTACTTC. This gives the protein CASSTRGETQYF.

The chain carries TRBV6-5 and TRBJ2-3; no firm D call. Germline V gene data show CDR1 as MNHEY and CDR2 as SVGAGI. This CDR3 contains 15 residues. Trimming stripped 0 bases from V and 7 bases from J, with 14 bases between. The CDR3 region is CASSYSALAYHTQYF. The CDR3 nucleotides are TGTGCCAGCAGTTACTCCGCCCTTGCGTACCATACGCAGTATTTT.

The V call is TRBV4-1, the J call TRBJ1-3, with D perhaps matching TRBD1 (5 bases). Germline V gene lookup returns CDR1 MGHRA and CDR2 YSYEKL. Trimming took 0 bases from V and 3 from J, leaving 18 bases between them. The CDR3 contains 18 residues. The CDR3 coding sequence is TGCGCCAGCAGCCAAGAAAGGGGAGGAGGGTTGAGTGGAAACACCATATATTTT. Residues: CASSQERGGGLSGNTIYF.

This rearrangement joins TRBV18 to TRBJ2-5; 8 bases line up with TRBD1. Germline CDR1 and CDR2: KGHSH and LQKENI. V lost 4 bases and J lost 6; bases outside the gene matches: 7. The CDR3 is 14 residues long. The CDR3 region is CASSLDRDVKTQYF. The CDR3 nucleotides read TGTGCCAGCTCACTGGACAGGGATGTTAAGACCCAGTACTTC.

The chain recombines TRBV11-2 with TRBJ1-2; D possibly corresponds to TRBD1 (6 bases). The CDR3 covers 15 residues. V lost 1 base, J lost 7 bases, and 16 bases lay in between. Germline V CDR1 and CDR2: SGHAT, FQNNGV. The CDR3 spells CASSLARGGGSGYTF. The CDR3 DNA reads TGTGCCAGCAGCTTAGCTCGGGGGGGCGGTTCTGGCTACACCTTC.

The V gene is TRBV7-2, the J gene TRBJ1-3; D is unresolved. This CDR3 region has 14 residues. The V end was cut by 1 base, the J end by 0 bases, with 4 bases between. Germline V lookup: CDR1 SGHTA, CDR2 FQGNSA. This CDR3 reads CASSLDSSGNTIYF. In DNA, the CDR3 is TGTGCCAGCAGCTTAGATAGCTCTGGAAACACCATATATTTT.

This rearrangement joins TRBV6-6 to TRBJ2-7, with D perhaps matching TRBD2 (5 bases). Germline lookup yields CDR1 MNHNY and CDR2 SVGAGI (reference sequence). There are 15 residues in the CDR3. With 5 bases removed from V and 3 bases from J, the gap between germline ends came to 17 bases. The CDR3 loop is CASSLTIPRGYEQYF. The CDR3 DNA reads as TGTGCCAGCAGTCTCACCATACCCCGGGGCTACGAGCAGTACTTC.

This sequence joins TRBV19 and TRBJ2-7; the match to TRBD1 covers 10 bases. CDR1 is LNHDA and CDR2 is SQIVND in the germline V gene (reference sequence). Trimming removed 3 bases from V and 4 bases from J; junction bases left unmatched: 6. CDR3 size: 15 residues. The DNA for the CDR3 is TGTGCCAGTAGTATCCGGGACAGGGGACAATACGAGCAGTACTTC. Protein: CASSIRDRGQYEQYF. The variable domain in full, with the rest retrieved from reference TRBV19 and TRBJ2-7, is DGGITQSPKYLFRKEGQNVTLSCEQNLNHDAMYWYRQDPGQGLRLIYYSQIVNDFQKGDIAEGYSVSREKKESFPLTVTSAQKNPTAFYLCASSIRDRGQYEQYFGPGTRLTVT.

This clone has a handful of counts. The V and J genes are TRBV6-1 and TRBJ2-7; possible D gene TRBD1, 6 bases. CDR3 length equals 13 residues. V was shortened by 4 bases and J by 7 bases, with 14 bases between the two germline ends. The germline CDR1 and CDR2 sequences are MNHNS and SASEGT. The CDR3 sequence: CASSARAQGEQYF. Written as DNA, the CDR3 is TGTGCCAGCAGTGCCCGCGCTCAGGGGGAGCAGTACTTC.

This chain links TRBV4-3 with TRBJ2-3; 9 positions match TRBD1. The CDR3 sequence is 19 residues long. Trimming removed 2 bases from V and 2 bases from J; junction bases left unmatched: 14. Germline V gene data show CDR1 as LGHNA and CDR2 as YSLEER. DNA for the CDR3: TGCGCCAGCAGCCAAAACCGGGGACAGGGTCTCTTATTCACAGATACGCAGTATTTT. This encodes CASSQNRGQGLLFTDTQYF.

V gene TRBV4-1 combines with J gene TRBJ1-6, with D possibly matching TRBD1 (5 bases). This CDR3 has 17 residues. Trimming stripped 0 bases from V and 4 bases from J, with 13 bases between. The germline gives CDR1 MGHRA, CDR2 YSYEKL. CDR3 coding DNA: TGCGCCAGCAGCCAAGATAAGGGGAGCAGATATAATTCACCCCTCCACTTT. Translating it yields CASSQDKGSRYNSPLHF.

CDR3 protein: CASSESNTGELFF. The CDR3 DNA sequence: TGCGCCAGCAGTGAGTCAAACACCGGGGAGCTGTTTTTT. This chain links TRBV10-1 with TRBJ2-2; no firm D call. CDR3 length equals 13 residues. Trimming removed 0 bases at V and 2 bases at J, with 1 base between. Germline CDR1 reads WNHNN; CDR2 reads SYGVQD (reference sequence).